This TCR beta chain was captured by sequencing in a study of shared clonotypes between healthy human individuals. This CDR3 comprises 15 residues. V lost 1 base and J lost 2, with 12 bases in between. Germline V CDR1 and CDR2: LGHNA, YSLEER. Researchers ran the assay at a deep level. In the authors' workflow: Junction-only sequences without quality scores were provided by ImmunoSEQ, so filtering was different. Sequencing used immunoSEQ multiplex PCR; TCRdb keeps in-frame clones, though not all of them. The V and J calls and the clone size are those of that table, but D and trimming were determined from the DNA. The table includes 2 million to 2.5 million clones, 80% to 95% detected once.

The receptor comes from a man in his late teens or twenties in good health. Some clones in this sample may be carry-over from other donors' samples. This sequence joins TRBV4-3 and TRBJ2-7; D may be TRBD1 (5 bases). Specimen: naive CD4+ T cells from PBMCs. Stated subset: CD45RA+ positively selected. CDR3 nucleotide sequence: TGCGCCAGCAGCCAAGGGACCGAAGGGGCCTACGAGCAGTACTTC. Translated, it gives CASSQGTEGAYEQYF.